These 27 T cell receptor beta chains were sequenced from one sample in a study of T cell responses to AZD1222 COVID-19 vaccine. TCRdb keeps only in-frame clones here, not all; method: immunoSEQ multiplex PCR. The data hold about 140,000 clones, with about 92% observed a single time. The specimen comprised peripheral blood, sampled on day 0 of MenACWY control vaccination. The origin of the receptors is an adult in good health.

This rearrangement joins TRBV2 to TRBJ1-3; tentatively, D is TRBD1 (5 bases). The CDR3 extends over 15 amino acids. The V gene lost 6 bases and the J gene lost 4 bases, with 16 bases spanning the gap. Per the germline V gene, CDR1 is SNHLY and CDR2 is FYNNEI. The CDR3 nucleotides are TGTGCCAGCAGGGGTTTTGGGGCGCGGGGAAACACCATATATTTT. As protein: CASRGFGARGNTIYF.

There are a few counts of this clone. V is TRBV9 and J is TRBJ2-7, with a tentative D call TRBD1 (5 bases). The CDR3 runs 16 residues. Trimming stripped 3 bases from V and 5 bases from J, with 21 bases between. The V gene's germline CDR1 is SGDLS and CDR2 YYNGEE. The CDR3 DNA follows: TGTGCCAGCAGCGCTACAGGATGGGGCACCGAGGACGAGCAGTACTTC. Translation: CASSATGWGTEDEQYF.

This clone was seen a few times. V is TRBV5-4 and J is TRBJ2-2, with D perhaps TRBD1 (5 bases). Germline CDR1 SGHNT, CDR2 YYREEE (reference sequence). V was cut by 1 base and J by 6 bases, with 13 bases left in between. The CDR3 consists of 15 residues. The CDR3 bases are TGTGCCAGCAGCTTGAGACAGTCGGGTTCCGGGGAGCTGTTTTTT. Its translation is CASSLRQSGSGELFF.

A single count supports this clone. The CDR3 is CASTGTNTGELFF. The CDR3 DNA reads as TGTGCCAGCACCGGGACAAACACCGGGGAGCTGTTTTTT. V and J are TRBV7-9 and TRBJ2-2; D may be TRBD1 (6 bases). V lost 7 bases to trimming and J lost 2 bases, with 8 bases between them. Per germline, CDR1 SEHNR and CDR2 FQNEAQ (reference sequence). This CDR3 has 13 residues.

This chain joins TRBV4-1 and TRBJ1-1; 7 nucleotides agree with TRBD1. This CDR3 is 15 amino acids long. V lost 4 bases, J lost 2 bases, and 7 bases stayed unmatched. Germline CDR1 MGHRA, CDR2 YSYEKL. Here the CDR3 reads CASSPRGTANTEAFF. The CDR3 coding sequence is TGCGCCAGCAGCCCCCGAGGGACAGCTAACACTGAAGCTTTCTTT.

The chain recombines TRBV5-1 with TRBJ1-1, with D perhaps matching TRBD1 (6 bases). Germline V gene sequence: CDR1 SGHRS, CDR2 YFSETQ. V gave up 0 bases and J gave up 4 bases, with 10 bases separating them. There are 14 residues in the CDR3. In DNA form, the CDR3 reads TGCGCCAGCAGCTTGGATGGCAGGGGCACTGAAGCTTTCTTT. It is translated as CASSLDGRGTEAFF.

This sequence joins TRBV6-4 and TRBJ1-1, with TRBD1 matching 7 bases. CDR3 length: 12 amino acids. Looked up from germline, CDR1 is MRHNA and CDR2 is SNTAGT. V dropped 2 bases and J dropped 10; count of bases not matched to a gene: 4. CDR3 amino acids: CASSDVQGRAFF. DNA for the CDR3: TGTGCCAGCAGTGACGTACAGGGGAGAGCTTTCTTT.

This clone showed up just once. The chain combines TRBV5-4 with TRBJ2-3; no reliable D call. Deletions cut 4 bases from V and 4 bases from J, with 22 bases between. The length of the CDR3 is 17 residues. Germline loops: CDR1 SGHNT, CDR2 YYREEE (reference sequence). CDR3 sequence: CASSSILGLGSADTQYF. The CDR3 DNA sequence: TGTGCCAGCAGCAGTATTCTCGGGTTAGGGTCCGCAGATACGCAGTATTTT.

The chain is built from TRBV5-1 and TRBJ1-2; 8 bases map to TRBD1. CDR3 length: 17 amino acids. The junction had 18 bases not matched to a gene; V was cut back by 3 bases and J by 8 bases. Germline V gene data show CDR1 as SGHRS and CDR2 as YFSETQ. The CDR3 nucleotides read TGCGCCAGCAGCTCTACTGGCAGGGGGCCTCCTCGGCACGGCTACACCTTC. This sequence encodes CASSSTGRGPPRHGYTF.

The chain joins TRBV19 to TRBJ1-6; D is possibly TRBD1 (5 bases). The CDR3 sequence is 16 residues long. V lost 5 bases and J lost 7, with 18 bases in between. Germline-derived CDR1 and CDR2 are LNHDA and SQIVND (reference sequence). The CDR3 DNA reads TGTGCCAGTAGTGCCCGAGGCGGGACCCTAAATTCACCCCTCCACTTT. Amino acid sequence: CASSARGGTLNSPLHF.

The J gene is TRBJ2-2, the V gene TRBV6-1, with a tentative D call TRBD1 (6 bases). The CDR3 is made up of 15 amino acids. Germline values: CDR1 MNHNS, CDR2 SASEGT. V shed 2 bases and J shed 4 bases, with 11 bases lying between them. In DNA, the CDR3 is TGTGCCAGCAGTGAATGGGGACACAGCACCGGGGAGCTGTTTTTT. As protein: CASSEWGHSTGELFF.

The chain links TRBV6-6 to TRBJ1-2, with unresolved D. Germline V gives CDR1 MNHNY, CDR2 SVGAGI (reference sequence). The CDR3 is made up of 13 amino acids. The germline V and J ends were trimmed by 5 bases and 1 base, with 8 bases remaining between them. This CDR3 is CASSLQVNYGYTF. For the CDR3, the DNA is TGTGCCAGCAGTCTGCAGGTTAACTATGGCTACACCTTC.

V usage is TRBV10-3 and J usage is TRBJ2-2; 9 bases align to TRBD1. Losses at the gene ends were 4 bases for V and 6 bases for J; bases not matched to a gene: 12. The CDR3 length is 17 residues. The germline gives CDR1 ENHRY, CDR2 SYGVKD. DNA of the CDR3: TGTGCCATCAGTGCGGACAGGGGTGGTTACGTCTCCGGGGAGCTGTTTTTT. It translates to CAISADRGGYVSGELFF.

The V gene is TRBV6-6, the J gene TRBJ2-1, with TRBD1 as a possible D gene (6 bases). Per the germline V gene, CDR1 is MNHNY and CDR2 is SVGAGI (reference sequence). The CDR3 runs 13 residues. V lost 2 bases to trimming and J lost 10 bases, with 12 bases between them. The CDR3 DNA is TGTGCCAGCAGTTACGGGGGCACTGGGGAGCAGTTCTTC. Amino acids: CASSYGGTGEQFF.

As DNA, the CDR3 is TGTGCCAGCAGCCAATCAGCTAACTATGGCTACACCTTC. This translates into CASSQSANYGYTF. The chain employs TRBV14 and TRBJ1-2; the D is unclear. The V end lost 2 bases, the J end lost 0 bases, and 4 bases lay between the germline ends. The CDR3 runs 13 residues. CDR1 and CDR2 (germline): SGHDN, FVKESK.

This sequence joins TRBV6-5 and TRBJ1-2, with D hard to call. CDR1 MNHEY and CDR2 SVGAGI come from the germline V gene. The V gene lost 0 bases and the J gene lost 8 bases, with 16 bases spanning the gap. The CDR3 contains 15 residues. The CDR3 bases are TGTGCCAGCAGTTACTCGGTTACAGTCGCTTCGGGCTACACCTTC. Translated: CASSYSVTVASGYTF.

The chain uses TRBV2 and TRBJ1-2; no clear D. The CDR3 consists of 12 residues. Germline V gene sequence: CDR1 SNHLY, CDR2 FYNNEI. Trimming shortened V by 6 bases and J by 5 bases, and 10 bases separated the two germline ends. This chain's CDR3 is CASSGRFYGYTF. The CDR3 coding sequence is TGTGCCAGCAGCGGGCGGTTTTATGGCTACACCTTC.

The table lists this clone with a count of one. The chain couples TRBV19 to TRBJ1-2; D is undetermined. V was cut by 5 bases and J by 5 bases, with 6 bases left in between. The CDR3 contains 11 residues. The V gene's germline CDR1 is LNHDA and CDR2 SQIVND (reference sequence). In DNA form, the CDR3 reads TGTGCCAGTAGTGGGTCTTATGGCTACACCTTC. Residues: CASSGSYGYTF.

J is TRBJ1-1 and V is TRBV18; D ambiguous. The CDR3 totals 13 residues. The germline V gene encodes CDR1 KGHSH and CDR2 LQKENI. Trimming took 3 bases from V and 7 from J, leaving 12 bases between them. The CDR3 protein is CASSPKVGDEAFF. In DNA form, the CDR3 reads TGTGCCAGCTCACCCAAAGTCGGGGATGAAGCTTTCTTT.

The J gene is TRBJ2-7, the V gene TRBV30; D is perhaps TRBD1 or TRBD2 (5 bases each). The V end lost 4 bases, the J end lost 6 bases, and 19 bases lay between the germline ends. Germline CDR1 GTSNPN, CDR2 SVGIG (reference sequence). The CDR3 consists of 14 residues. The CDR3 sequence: CAWTRGARISEQYF. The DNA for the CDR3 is TGTGCCTGGACCCGGGGCGCGCGGATTTCCGAGCAGTACTTC.

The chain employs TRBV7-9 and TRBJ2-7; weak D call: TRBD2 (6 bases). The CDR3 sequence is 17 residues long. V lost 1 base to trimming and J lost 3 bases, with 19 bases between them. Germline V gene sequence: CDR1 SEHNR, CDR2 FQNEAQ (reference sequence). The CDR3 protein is CASSLGFQGAGYYEQYF. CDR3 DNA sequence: TGTGCCAGCAGCTTAGGTTTTCAGGGCGCGGGATACTACGAGCAGTACTTC. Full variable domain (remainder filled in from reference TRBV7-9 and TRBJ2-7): DTGVSQNPRHKITKRGQNVTFRCDPISEHNRLYWYRQTLGQGPEFLTYFQNEAQLEKSRLLSDRFSAERPKGSFSTLEIQRTEQGDSAMYLCASSLGFQGAGYYEQYFGPGTRLTVT.

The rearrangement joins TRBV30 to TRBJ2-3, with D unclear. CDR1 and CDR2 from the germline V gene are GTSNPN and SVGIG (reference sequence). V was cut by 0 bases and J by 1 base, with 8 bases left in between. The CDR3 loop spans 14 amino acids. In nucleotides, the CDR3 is TGTGCCTGGAGTGTAAACAGACGCACAGATACGCAGTATTTT. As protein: CAWSVNRRTDTQYF.

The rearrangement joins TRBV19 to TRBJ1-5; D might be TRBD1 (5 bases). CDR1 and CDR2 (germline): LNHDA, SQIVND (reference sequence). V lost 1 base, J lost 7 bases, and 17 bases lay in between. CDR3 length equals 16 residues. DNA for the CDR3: TGTGCCAGTAGTATAGGGTCCCTGGGGCCGACACAGCCCCAGCATTTT. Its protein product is CASSIGSLGPTQPQHF.

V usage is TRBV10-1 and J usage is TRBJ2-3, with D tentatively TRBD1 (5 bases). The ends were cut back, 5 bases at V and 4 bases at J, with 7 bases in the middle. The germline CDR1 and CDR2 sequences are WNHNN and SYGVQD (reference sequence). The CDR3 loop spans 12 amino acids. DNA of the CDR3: TGCGCCAGCAGTTCCAGGGCAGATACGCAGTATTTT. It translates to CASSSRADTQYF.

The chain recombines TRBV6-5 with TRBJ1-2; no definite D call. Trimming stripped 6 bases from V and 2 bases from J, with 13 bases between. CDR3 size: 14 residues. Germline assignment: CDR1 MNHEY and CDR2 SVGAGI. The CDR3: CASRFQARNYGYTF. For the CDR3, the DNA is TGTGCCAGCAGGTTTCAGGCAAGAAACTATGGCTACACCTTC.

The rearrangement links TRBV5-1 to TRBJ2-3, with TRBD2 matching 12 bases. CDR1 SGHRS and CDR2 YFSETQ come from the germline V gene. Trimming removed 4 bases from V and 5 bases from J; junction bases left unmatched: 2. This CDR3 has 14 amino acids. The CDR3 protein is CASSEGLAGDTQYF. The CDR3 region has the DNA TGCGCCAGCAGCGAGGGACTAGCGGGAGATACGCAGTATTTT.

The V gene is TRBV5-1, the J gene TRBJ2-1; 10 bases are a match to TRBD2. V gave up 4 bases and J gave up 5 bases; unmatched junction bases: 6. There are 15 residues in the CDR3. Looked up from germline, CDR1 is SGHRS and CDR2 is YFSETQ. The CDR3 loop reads CASSKSGRGDNEQFF. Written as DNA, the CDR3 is TGCGCCAGCAGCAAAAGCGGGAGGGGGGACAATGAGCAGTTCTTC.